This TCR beta chain was identified during a study of blood T cell repertoires in COVID-19. For the study at large: COVID-19 samples from acute and convalescent phases originated in the United States, Italy and Spain.

Libraries were prepared by immunoSEQ multiplex PCR; TCRdb keeps only in-frame clonotypes and omits some of them. The sample records under 450,000 clones, about 91% being singletons. Germline V gene sequence: CDR1 LNHDA, CDR2 SQIVND (reference sequence). This CDR3 spans 13 amino acids. V dropped 5 bases and J dropped 4; count of bases not matched to a gene: 4. Material for sequencing was peripheral blood. This sequence joins TRBV19 and TRBJ1-2, with 7 bases identical to TRBD1. The TCR was taken from a middle-aged woman with COVID-19, enrolled during active disease. The CDR3 DNA reads TGTGCCAGTAGTCCTGACAGGGTCTATGGCTACACCTTC. It encodes CASSPDRVYGYTF.